Listed below are T cell receptor beta chains from one sample, sequenced in a study of shared clonotypes between healthy human individuals. The data were produced by immunoSEQ multiplex PCR, yet TCRdb's version contains in-frame clones alone and is incomplete. The sample lists 520,000 or so clones; 75% to 85% were seen once. Sequenced material: PBMCs. The receptors here all came from a woman aged 40 to 50 in good health. Some clones in this sample may be carry-over from other donors' samples. The CDR3 runs from the conserved cysteine through the conserved F or W. Each record gives: CDR3 DNA, CDR3 protein, clone size, V gene, D gene, J gene. D genes are given only for firm matches. Expanded clones are given a class, and other clones once, few, many or no size at all.

DNA: TGTGCCAGCTCCCAAGGGCAGGGGGAAGGGAACACTGAAGCTTTCTTT; CDR3: CASSQGQGEGNTEAFF; size: -; V: TRBV18; D: TRBD1; J: TRBJ1-1
DNA: TGTGCCAGCAGCCGGGCGGGCATCTACAATGAGCAGTTCTTC; CDR3: CASSRAGIYNEQFF; size: -; V: TRBV7-9; D: -; J: TRBJ2-1
DNA: TGCGCCAGCAGCCAAGATGGGGGTACTAGCGGGAGGGCCAGGTTAGATACGCAGTATTTT; CDR3: CASSQDGGTSGRARLDTQYF; size: -; V: TRBV4-3; D: TRBD2; J: TRBJ2-3
DNA: TGTGCCAGCAGCTCAGGACTAGCGGGAGGGCCCTACAATGAGCAGTTCTTC; CDR3: CASSSGLAGGPYNEQFF; size: once; V: TRBV7-6; D: TRBD2; J: TRBJ2-1
DNA: TGTGCTAGCAGCCGGGGACTAGCGAGGTACCAAGAGACCCAGTACTTC; CDR3: CASSRGLARYQETQYF; size: -; V: TRBV7-7; D: TRBD2; J: TRBJ2-5
DNA: TGTGCCAGCAGTTTTGGGCGGGAGATTGGCAATGAGCAGTTCTTC; CDR3: CASSFGREIGNEQFF; size: -; V: TRBV27; D: TRBD2; J: TRBJ2-1
DNA: TGTGCCAGCAGCCGTAGCGGGATTTTCTACGAGCAGTACTTC; CDR3: CASSRSGIFYEQYF; size: -; V: TRBV28; D: TRBD2; J: TRBJ2-7
DNA: TGCGCCAGCAGCCAAGATTGGGGGGACCCGGGGGAGACCCAGTACTTC; CDR3: CASSQDWGDPGETQYF; size: -; V: TRBV4-3; D: -; J: TRBJ2-5
DNA: TGCAGCGCCGAGGGGGGGCGAGGCTACGAGCAGTACTTC; CDR3: CSAEGGRGYEQYF; size: -; V: TRBV29-1; D: -; J: TRBJ2-7
DNA: TGTGCCAGCAGGGCGGAGGGGGCATCAGCTTTCTTT; CDR3: CASRAEGASAFF; size: -; V: TRBV5-4; D: TRBD1; J: TRBJ1-1
DNA: TGTGCCAGTAGTATAGGGACGGGAGGGTACAATGAGCAGTTCTTC; CDR3: CASSIGTGGYNEQFF; size: -; V: TRBV19; D: TRBD2; J: TRBJ2-1
DNA: TGTGCCAGCAGCTTAATTCACAGCACAGATACGCAGTATTTT; CDR3: CASSLIHSTDTQYF; size: -; V: TRBV7-3; D: -; J: TRBJ2-3
DNA: TGCGCCAGCAGCTTGGAAGCGACTAGCGAAATCCTAGCCAAAAACATTCAGTACTTC; CDR3: CASSLEATSEILAKNIQYF; size: -; V: TRBV5-1; D: TRBD2; J: TRBJ2-4
DNA: TGTGCCAGCAGCTTGACAGGGGCGCTCACTGAAGCTTTCTTT; CDR3: CASSLTGALTEAFF; size: -; V: TRBV5-8; D: TRBD1; J: TRBJ1-1
DNA: TGCGCCAGCAGTGAGTCAGGCGGGGATGAGCAGTTCTTC; CDR3: CASSESGGDEQFF; size: -; V: TRBV10-1; D: -; J: TRBJ2-1
DNA: TGTGCCAGCAGTGGAACTAGCACAGATACGCAGTATTTT; CDR3: CASSGTSTDTQYF; size: few; V: TRBV2; D: -; J: TRBJ2-3
DNA: TGTGCCGCCAGGCTAGCACCCCTCGCCACTGAAGCTTTCTTT; CDR3: CAARLAPLATEAFF; size: -; V: TRBV30; D: -; J: TRBJ1-1
DNA: TGTGCCAGCAGGATAGTGGACGGGTCCTACGAGCAGTACTTC; CDR3: CASRIVDGSYEQYF; size: -; V: TRBV6-1; D: -; J: TRBJ2-7
DNA: TGCGCCAGCTCTGGACAGGGGATATCAGATACGCAGTATTTT; CDR3: CASSGQGISDTQYF; size: -; V: TRBV5-1; D: TRBD1; J: TRBJ2-3
DNA: TGTGCCAGCAGTCCGTTTGTCGAGACCCACGAGCAGTACTTC; CDR3: CASSPFVETHEQYF; size: -; V: TRBV27; D: -; J: TRBJ2-7
DNA: TGCGCCAGCAGCTCGGGGAGACTAGCGGGAGGGCGAGATACGCAGTATTTT; CDR3: CASSSGRLAGGRDTQYF; size: -; V: TRBV5-1; D: TRBD2; J: TRBJ2-3
DNA: TGTGCCAGCAGGGGGAGGGCCTGGACCGGGGAGCTGTTTTTT; CDR3: CASRGRAWTGELFF; size: -; V: TRBV27; D: TRBD2; J: TRBJ2-2
DNA: TGCGCCAGCAGTGGTCCGGGGAGCGGGCAGTACTTC; CDR3: CASSGPGSGQYF; size: -; V: TRBV10-2; D: -; J: TRBJ2-7
DNA: TGTGCCAGCAGCGTGCAAGCGGGAGGATACAATGAGCAGTTCTTC; CDR3: CASSVQAGGYNEQFF; size: few; V: TRBV11-1; D: TRBD2; J: TRBJ2-1
DNA: TGTGCCAGCAGCCCCTATCAGGTCGGCCAAGAGACCCAGTACTTC; CDR3: CASSPYQVGQETQYF; size: -; V: TRBV7-2; D: -; J: TRBJ2-5
DNA: TGTGCCGGGGCAGGGGCTAACTCACCCCTCCACTTT; CDR3: CAGAGANSPLHF; size: -; V: TRBV30; D: -; J: TRBJ1-6
DNA: TGTGCCAGTAGTATTGATGGCGGCACAGATACGCAGTATTTT; CDR3: CASSIDGGTDTQYF; size: -; V: TRBV19; D: -; J: TRBJ2-3
DNA: TGTGCCAGCAGCACCCGAGGTAGCGGGGTCTCCTACAATGAGCAGTTCTTC; CDR3: CASSTRGSGVSYNEQFF; size: -; V: TRBV7-2; D: TRBD2; J: TRBJ2-1
DNA: TGTGCCAGCAGCTTAGGAGGGACAGCTTCCTCTAACTATGGCTACACCTTC; CDR3: CASSLGGTASSNYGYTF; size: -; V: TRBV7-8; D: TRBD1; J: TRBJ1-2
DNA: TGCAGCGTTGAAGGCCAAACTAGGAATGAGCAGTTCTTC; CDR3: CSVEGQTRNEQFF; size: -; V: TRBV29-1; D: -; J: TRBJ2-1
DNA: TGTGCCAGGGAAGGGCTTCGTTACGAGCAGTACTTC; CDR3: CAREGLRYEQYF; size: once; V: TRBV6-1; D: -; J: TRBJ2-7
DNA: TGTGCCAGCAGCCTTGGGGACCTCAATGAGCAGTTCTTC; CDR3: CASSLGDLNEQFF; size: -; V: TRBV5-8; D: -; J: TRBJ2-1
DNA: TGTGCCAGCAGCGCCGAAGGAATCTCAGGTGGCTACACCTTC; CDR3: CASSAEGISGGYTF; size: -; V: TRBV9; D: -; J: TRBJ1-2
DNA: TGTGCCAGCAGCCGGGGGTACCAAGAGACCCAGTACTTC; CDR3: CASSRGYQETQYF; size: -; V: TRBV11-3; D: -; J: TRBJ2-5
DNA: TGTGCCAGCAGCTTAAGCCTAGCGGGATATGGGAATGAGCAGTTCTTC; CDR3: CASSLSLAGYGNEQFF; size: few; V: TRBV7-3; D: TRBD2; J: TRBJ2-1
DNA: TGTGCCAGCAGTTACGCCCGACAGGGAGGTGGCTACACCTTC; CDR3: CASSYARQGGGYTF; size: -; V: TRBV6-5; D: TRBD1; J: TRBJ1-2